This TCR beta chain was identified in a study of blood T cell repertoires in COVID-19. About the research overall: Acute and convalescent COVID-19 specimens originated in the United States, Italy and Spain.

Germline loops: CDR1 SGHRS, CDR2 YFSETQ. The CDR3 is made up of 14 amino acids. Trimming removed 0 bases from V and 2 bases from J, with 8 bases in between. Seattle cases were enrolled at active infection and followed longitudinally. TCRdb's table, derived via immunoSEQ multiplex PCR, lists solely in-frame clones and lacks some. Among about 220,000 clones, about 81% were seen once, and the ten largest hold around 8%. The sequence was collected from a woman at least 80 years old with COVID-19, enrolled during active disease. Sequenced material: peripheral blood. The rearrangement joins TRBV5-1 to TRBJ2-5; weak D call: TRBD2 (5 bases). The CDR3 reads CASSLGGPQETQYF. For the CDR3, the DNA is TGCGCCAGCAGCTTGGGAGGGCCACAAGAGACCCAGTACTTC.